Sequencing of this T cell receptor (beta chain) was carried out in a study of blood T cell repertoires in COVID-19. Clones were sequenced by immunoSEQ multiplex PCR, and TCRdb holds only the in-frame ones, with some missing. This table holds some 500,000 clones, around 90% found once. This CDR3 has 15 amino acids. The V end was cut by 6 bases, the J end by 2 bases, with 14 bases between. CDR1 is SNHLY and CDR2 is FYNNEI in the germline V gene. One Seattle source followed patients from active infection through their disease course. The TCR was taken from a woman aged 50 to 65 with COVID-19, enrolled during active disease. The chain carries TRBV2 and TRBJ1-3; possibly TRBD1 for D (6 bases). Sequenced: peripheral blood. The DNA of the CDR3 is TGTGCCAGCAGCATAGGGGGTGGCACTGGAAACACCATATATTTT. It encodes CASSIGGGTGNTIYF.